This T cell receptor (beta chain) was documented in a study of response to subunit inactivated influenza vaccine. Points from the study as a whole: That few new T cells are recruited by each seasonal influenza vaccination was the authors' suggestion.

Comments on this clonotype: The antigen is not known.

CDR1 SGHVS and CDR2 FNYEAQ come from the germline V gene. Trimming took 5 bases from V and 4 from J; bases not matched to a gene: 4. The CDR3 covers 13 residues. In TCRdb, the RT-PCR reads were re-called with MiXCR into one record per CDR3 protein. The sample yields approximately 680,000 distinct CDR3 sequences, around 14% seen once. This TCR derives from a man aged 45 to 65 who received an inactivated influenza vaccine. The sample was PBMCs from blood, taken roughly 12 days after vaccination. The chain employs TRBV7-6 and TRBJ1-2, with 7 nucleotides matching TRBD1. CDR3 residues: CASSLTGIYGYTF. The CDR3 region has the DNA TGTGCCAGCAGCCTGACAGGGATCTATGGCTACACCTTC.